These 25 T cell receptor beta chains came from one sample sequenced in a study of CD8+ T cells in alopecia areata. cDNA serving as the sequencing template came from extracted, reverse transcribed RNA. Repertoires were generated with immunoSEQ multiplex PCR, while TCRdb's copy carries only in-frame clones and drops some. The sample includes about 150,000 clones, roughly 50% of them seen just once. Source material: CD4+ T cells sorted from blood. The receptors here all came from a human donor with alopecia areata.

This clone showed up just a few times. The genes are TRBV7-9 and TRBJ2-7; weak D call: TRBD1 (6 bases). The ends were cut back, 2 bases at V and 3 bases at J, with 8 bases in the middle. There are 13 residues in the CDR3. Germline CDR1 is SEHNR and CDR2 is FQNEAQ (reference sequence). CDR3: CASSLQQGYEQYF. The CDR3 DNA reads TGTGCCAGCAGCTTACAACAGGGCTACGAGCAGTACTTC.

The chain carries TRBV28 and TRBJ2-1; 16 bases are shared with TRBD2. V trimming: 8 bases; J trimming: 8 bases; junction bases outside the gene matches: 15. The CDR3 loop spans 18 amino acids. Germline V gives CDR1 MDHEN, CDR2 SYDVKM. This CDR3 is CASHPPGLAGGRVDEQFF. The CDR3 nucleotides read TGTGCCAGCCACCCTCCGGGACTAGCGGGAGGGAGAGTGGATGAGCAGTTCTTC.

The chain employs TRBV5-1 and TRBJ2-5; 9 bases map to TRBD1. Germline V lookup: CDR1 SGHRS, CDR2 YFSETQ. Germline trimming cut 5 bases from V and 4 bases from J; bases unmatched to any gene: 3. The CDR3 is made up of 13 amino acids. As DNA, the CDR3 is TGCGCCAGCAGGCCGGACAGGGGAGAGACCCAGTACTTC. It encodes CASRPDRGETQYF. The complete variable domain, with remaining parts taken from reference TRBV5-1 and TRBJ2-5, reads KAGVTQTPRYLIKTRGQQVTLSCSPISGHRSVSWYQQTPGQGLQFLFEYFSETQRNKGNFPGRFSGRQFSNSRSEMNVSTLELGDSALYLCASRPDRGETQYFGPGTRLLVL.

Here the CDR3 DNA reads TGTGCCAGCAGCCAAGATCTTGCAGATTATGGCTACACCTTC. This encodes CASSQDLADYGYTF. The chain couples TRBV4-2 to TRBJ1-2; no firm D call. V lost 0 bases and J 5 bases, leaving 10 bases between the germline ends. Looked up from germline, CDR1 is LGHNA and CDR2 is YNFKEQ. This CDR3 spans 14 amino acids.

The chain links TRBV30 to TRBJ2-1; either TRBD1 or TRBD2 may fit D (5 bases each). CDR3 size: 13 residues. The germline V gene has CDR1 GTSNPN and CDR2 SVGIG (reference sequence). V was trimmed by 3 bases and J by 6 bases, leaving 12 bases between them. DNA for the CDR3: TGTGCCTGGAGGATAGCTGGGGGCAATGAGCAGTTCTTC. Amino acids: CAWRIAGGNEQFF.

This clone has just a few counts. The rearrangement joins TRBV19 to TRBJ2-5; 7 bases align to TRBD2. The ends lost 11 bases at V and 5 bases at J; junction bases unmatched: 20. The germline CDR1 and CDR2 sequences are LNHDA and SQIVND (reference sequence). This CDR3 comprises 16 residues. The DNA of the CDR3 is TGTGCCGCGGGGAGCCACGGGGGAGGGACCCCGGAGACCCAGTACTTC. It is translated as CAAGSHGGGTPETQYF.

The chain uses TRBV5-1 and TRBJ2-2; 7 bases match TRBD2. The CDR3 has 15 amino acids. CDR1 SGHRS and CDR2 YFSETQ come from the germline V gene. Trimming removed 5 bases from V and 1 base from J; junction bases left unmatched: 5. CDR3 in DNA: TGCGCCAGCAGTCTGGCGGGAGTGAACACCGGGGAGCTGTTTTTT. It specifies CASSLAGVNTGELFF. Complete variable domain (other parts from reference TRBV5-1 and TRBJ2-2): KAGVTQTPRYLIKTRGQQVTLSCSPISGHRSVSWYQQTPGQGLQFLFEYFSETQRNKGNFPGRFSGRQFSNSRSEMNVSTLELGDSALYLCASSLAGVNTGELFFGEGSRLTVL.

This clone was detected a few times. The chain is built from TRBV6-5 and TRBJ2-7; D gene uncertain. Germline values: CDR1 MNHEY, CDR2 SVGAGI. Trimming took 6 bases from V and 6 from J, leaving 18 bases between them. CDR3 length: 14 amino acids. The CDR3 sequence: CASRPALGPAEQYF. For the CDR3, the DNA is TGTGCCAGCAGACCCGCTCTGGGCCCGGCCGAGCAGTACTTC.

The V call is TRBV2, the J call TRBJ1-2, with D possibly TRBD1 on 5 matching bases. The germline V gene encodes CDR1 SNHLY and CDR2 FYNNEI. V shed 4 bases and J shed 0 bases, with 12 bases lying between them. The CDR3 is made up of 15 amino acids. The CDR3 DNA reads TGTGCCAGCAGTGTTGGGACCGGACCTAACTATGGCTACACCTTC. This encodes CASSVGTGPNYGYTF.

This chain links TRBV9 with TRBJ2-5; D ambiguous. Per the germline V gene, CDR1 is SGDLS and CDR2 is YYNGEE. V gave up 4 bases and J gave up 3 bases, with 13 bases separating them. This CDR3 is 14 amino acids long. The CDR3: CASSPQAREETQYF. DNA for the CDR3: TGTGCCAGCAGCCCCCAAGCGAGAGAAGAGACCCAGTACTTC.

About this clone: In the same sample, other DNA sequences code for this CDR3. The chain combines TRBV19 with TRBJ1-2, with TRBD1 matching over 7 bases. With 8 bases clipped from V and 3 bases from J, the junction kept 6 bases outside the gene matches. There are 13 residues in the CDR3. From germline, CDR1 is LNHDA and CDR2 SQIVND (reference sequence). In nucleotides, the CDR3 is TGTGCCAGTTCCCCCACAGGGGACTATGGCTACACCTTC. Translation: CASSPTGDYGYTF.

The J gene is TRBJ2-1, the V gene TRBV5-1; D is uncertain. The CDR3 is made up of 11 amino acids. Per the germline V gene, CDR1 is SGHRS and CDR2 is YFSETQ. The V end was cut by 3 bases, the J end by 7 bases, with 5 bases between. Written as DNA, the CDR3 is TGCGCCAGCAGCTCTGAGAATGAGCAGTTCTTC. As protein: CASSSENEQFF.

This clone was seen a few times. The chain recombines TRBV29-1 with TRBJ2-1; 8 nucleotides match TRBD2. Trimming removed 6 bases from V and 0 bases from J; junction bases left unmatched: 7. This CDR3 has 15 residues. CDR1 SQVTM and CDR2 ANQGSEA come from the germline V gene. The CDR3 bases are TGCAGCGTGGTAAGACTAGCGTCCTCCTACAATGAGCAGTTCTTC. It is translated as CSVVRLASSYNEQFF.

This rearrangement joins TRBV7-9 to TRBJ2-1; 8 nucleotides align to TRBD1. The J segment lost 8 bases and the V segment lost 2 bases, leaving 5 bases of the junction unmatched. CDR1 is SEHNR and CDR2 is FQNEAQ in the germline V gene (reference sequence). The CDR3 contains 14 residues. The CDR3 nucleotides read TGTGCCAGCAGCTTACAGGGGGCTAGAGATGAGCAGTTCTTC. This encodes CASSLQGARDEQFF.

The chain recombines TRBV7-6 with TRBJ2-3; 13 bases fit TRBD2. In germline, CDR1 is SGHVS, CDR2 FNYEAQ. The CDR3 runs 17 residues. V lost 1 base to trimming and J lost 1 base; unmatched junction nucleotides: 2. CDR3 sequence: CASSLGTSGSGTDTQYF. DNA for the CDR3: TGTGCCAGCAGCTTAGGGACTAGCGGGAGTGGCACAGATACGCAGTATTTT. Full variable domain (remainder filled in from reference TRBV7-6 and TRBJ2-3): GAGVSQSPRYKVTKRGQDVALRCDPISGHVSLYWYRQALGQGPEFLTYFNYEAQQDKSGLPNDRFSAERPEGSISTLTIQRTEQRDSAMYRCASSLGTSGSGTDTQYFGPGTRLTVL.

The V and J genes are TRBV29-1 and TRBJ2-7, with D perhaps matching TRBD2 (6 bases). Trimming took off 6 bases at V and 5 bases at J, with 20 bases between the two ends. The CDR3 is 14 amino acids. Looked up from germline, CDR1 is SQVTM and CDR2 is ANQGSEA. The CDR3 region is CSVGGRVAAHEQYF. The CDR3 DNA follows: TGCAGCGTGGGGGGACGGGTAGCAGCGCACGAGCAGTACTTC.

This clone was seen only a few times. The gene calls are TRBV29-1 and TRBJ2-1; 8 bases align to TRBD1. V shed 5 bases, J shed 7 bases, and the junction held 7 bases outside the gene matches. This CDR3 is built from 13 residues. CDR1 and CDR2 from the germline V gene are SQVTM and ANQGSEA. CDR3 sequence: CSVRQGPGNEQFF. CDR3 sequence (DNA): TGCAGCGTTCGACAGGGGCCGGGGAATGAGCAGTTCTTC.

This clone was recorded only once. The rearrangement uses TRBV5-1 and TRBJ2-1; D is unclear. The CDR3 has 13 residues. The germline V gene has CDR1 SGHRS and CDR2 YFSETQ. V was shortened by 4 bases and J by 4 bases, with 9 bases between the two germline ends. This chain's CDR3 is CASSETQYNEQFF. The CDR3 coding sequence is TGCGCCAGCAGCGAGACCCAATACAATGAGCAGTTCTTC.

This chain joins TRBV7-9 and TRBJ2-6; TRBD1 matches 8 bases. The germline CDR1 and CDR2 sequences are SEHNR and FQNEAQ (reference sequence). Losses at the gene ends were 2 bases for V and 2 bases for J; bases not matched to a gene: 11. The CDR3 covers 19 residues. CDR3 DNA sequence: TGTGCCAGCAGCTTACTCCTGGTAACAGGGGGAGCTGGGGCCAACGTCCTGACTTTC. It yields the protein CASSLLLVTGGAGANVLTF. The variable domain in full, with the rest retrieved from reference TRBV7-9 and TRBJ2-6, is DTGVSQNPRHKITKRGQNVTFRCDPISEHNRLYWYRQTLGQGPEFLTYFQNEAQLEKSRLLSDRFSAERPKGSFSTLEIQRTEQGDSAMYLCASSLLLVTGGAGANVLTFGAGSRLTVL.

This clone was counted a few times. This rearrangement joins TRBV13 to TRBJ2-3, with a tentative D call TRBD2 (6 bases). Germline CDR1 PRHDT, CDR2 FYEKMQ (reference sequence). Between the trimmed V and J ends, which lost 6 bases and 4 bases, there was a span of 17 bases. The CDR3 covers 15 residues. The CDR3 nucleotides read TGTGCCAGCAGATCCAAACCTACTAGCCCAGATACGCAGTATTTT. This encodes CASRSKPTSPDTQYF.

The chain links TRBV7-3 to TRBJ2-7; 9 nucleotides match TRBD1. Germline CDR1 SGHTA, CDR2 FQGTGA. The trim removed 2 bases at V and 3 bases at J, leaving 8 bases unmatched. This CDR3 is built from 16 residues. CDR3 sequence: CASSLQGNRGLYEQYF. CDR3 coding DNA: TGTGCCAGCAGCTTACAGGGAAACAGGGGGCTCTACGAGCAGTACTTC.

This clone was observed a few times. The chain links TRBV28 to TRBJ2-3; the match to TRBD2 covers 11 bases. The CDR3 totals 17 residues. CDR1 is MDHEN, CDR2 SYDVKM, per germline. J lost 1 base, V lost 7 bases, and 10 bases had no gene match. CDR3 region: CASKGTSGRVGTDTQYF. The CDR3 DNA is TGTGCCAGCAAGGGAACTAGCGGGAGAGTCGGCACAGATACGCAGTATTTT.

This clone was seen more than once but under ten times. The chain uses TRBV10-3 and TRBJ2-1; a weak D match, TRBD2 (7 bases). The CDR3 runs 14 residues. CDR1 is ENHRY and CDR2 is SYGVKD in the germline V gene. Trimming removed 10 bases at V and 1 base at J, with 14 bases between. Here the CDR3 reads CATAGRGSYNEQFF. CDR3 bases: TGTGCCACCGCTGGGAGGGGGTCCTACAATGAGCAGTTCTTC.

The chain recombines TRBV11-2 with TRBJ2-3; no clear D. The V and J ends lost 6 bases and 6 bases respectively, with 7 bases between them. The CDR3 sequence is 11 residues long. Germline assignment: CDR1 SGHAT and CDR2 FQNNGV. CDR3 sequence reads: CASRNTDTQYF. Here the CDR3 DNA reads TGTGCCAGCAGAAATACCGATACGCAGTATTTT.

The chain uses TRBV11-2 and TRBJ2-1; D gene uncertain. The V end was cut by 5 bases, the J end by 5 bases, with 16 bases between. Per the germline V gene, CDR1 is SGHAT and CDR2 is FQNNGV. The CDR3 spans 15 residues. Here the CDR3 DNA reads TGTGCCAGCAGCGTGCGGCGGACGAACGACAATGAGCAGTTCTTC. Its translation is CASSVRRTNDNEQFF.